The source of this TCR beta chain is a study of blood T cell repertoires in COVID-19. With V trimmed by 3 bases and J by 0 bases, 8 bases remained unmatched. This CDR3 is 17 amino acids long. Germline V gene data show CDR1 as LGHDT and CDR2 as YNNKEL (reference sequence). The assay was immunoSEQ multiplex PCR, and TCRdb's table has in-frame clones only and misses some. The sample contains 100,000 to 150,000 clones, approximately 88% of which appear only once. The chain has TRBV3-1 (or the pseudogene TRBV3-2) and TRBJ1-3; 7 bases map to TRBD1. The receptor comes from a man aged 45-60 years with acute or convalescent COVID-19. Specimen: peripheral blood. CDR3 sequence reads: CASSQSPGTDSGNTIYF. CDR3 nucleotides: TGTGCCAGCAGCCAGTCCCCGGGGACAGACTCTGGAAACACCATATATTTT.